What follows are 22 T cell receptor beta chains derived from one specimen sequenced in a study of cytomegalovirus exposure and HLA in healthy donors. Researchers ran the PCR with 60 Vbeta and 13 Jbeta primers. Profiled with immunoSEQ multiplex PCR; TCRdb holds only in-frame clones, not every one. The profile shows about 110,000 clones, more than 65% of them singletons. Sequences were obtained from PBMCs. The receptors originated from a man in his thirties or forties in good health and CMV-seropositive.

The chain recombines TRBV30 with TRBJ1-1, with D hard to call. This CDR3 has 14 residues. V was cut by 2 bases and J by 0 bases, with 10 bases left in between. From germline, CDR1 is GTSNPN and CDR2 SVGIG (reference sequence). CDR3 amino acids: CAWSPGLMNTEAFF. The DNA for the CDR3 is TGTGCCTGGAGTCCCGGACTGATGAACACTGAAGCTTTCTTT.

This clone was observed a handful of times. The rearrangement links TRBV7-2 to TRBJ1-5, with a weak D call TRBD1 (5 bases). V was pared by 2 bases and J by 9 bases, with 14 bases between. Germline V gene data show CDR1 as SGHTA and CDR2 as FQGNSA. The CDR3 is 14 amino acids. CDR3 nucleotides: TGTGCCAGCAGCTTATGGGGGGTGGGGCGGCCCCAGCATTTT. It is translated as CASSLWGVGRPQHF.

In its sample, this clone was seen a few times. Here the CDR3 DNA reads TGTGCCAGCAGTGAAATTGGGACAGGGGGCTTAAATGAGCAGTTCTTC. Its translation: CASSEIGTGGLNEQFF. The V call is TRBV27, the J call TRBJ2-1, with 12 positions matching TRBD1. The CDR3 length is 16 residues. The V gene's germline CDR1 is MNHEY and CDR2 SMNVEV (reference sequence). V shed 5 bases, J shed 7 bases, and the junction held 9 bases outside the gene matches.

The V gene is TRBV27, the J gene TRBJ1-6; 11 nucleotides agree with TRBD1. CDR1 is MNHEY and CDR2 is SMNVEV in the germline V gene (reference sequence). J gave up 5 bases and V 5 bases, and 2 bases lay outside the gene matches. The CDR3 totals 15 residues. CDR3 in amino acids: CASSQDRGHNSPLHF. CDR3 sequence (DNA): TGTGCCAGCAGTCAGGACAGGGGGCATAATTCACCCCTCCACTTT.

V gene TRBV7-8 combines with J gene TRBJ2-5; 7 bases agree with TRBD1. Germline V gene sequence: CDR1 SGHVS, CDR2 FQNEAQ. Trimming at V came to 5 bases and at J to 5 bases, leaving 8 bases not matched to a gene. The CDR3 runs to 14 residues. The chain's CDR3 is CASSPQTGIETQYF. The CDR3 DNA reads TGTGCCAGCAGCCCCCAGACAGGGATTGAGACCCAGTACTTC.

J is TRBJ2-7 and V is TRBV5-8; TRBD2 aligns across 7 bases. CDR1 and CDR2 (germline): SGHTS, YDEGEE. The V segment lost 2 bases and the J segment 2 bases; nucleotides outside the gene matches: 7. CDR3 length: 15 amino acids. DNA for the CDR3: TGTGCCAGCAGCTTCCTCACGGGGGGAACCTACGAGCAGTACTTC. It translates to CASSFLTGGTYEQYF.

The V gene is TRBV5-4, the J gene TRBJ1-1; D not certain. The V gene lost 0 bases and the J gene lost 6 bases, with 6 bases spanning the gap. The CDR3 contains 12 residues. Germline lookup yields CDR1 SGHNT and CDR2 YYREEE (reference sequence). The CDR3 region has the DNA TGTGCCAGCAGCTTGGTGTCAGCTGAAGCTTTCTTT. This sequence encodes CASSLVSAEAFF.

The CDR3 region is CASRTGIGGELFF. CDR3 nucleotide sequence: TGTGCCAGCAGGACAGGGATAGGTGGGGAGCTGTTTTTT. The chain couples TRBV6-5 to TRBJ2-2, with 7 bases matching TRBD1. Germline V gene lookup returns CDR1 MNHEY and CDR2 SVGAGI. V lost 6 bases and J lost 8; bases outside the gene matches: 6. This CDR3 contains 13 residues.

The chain combines TRBV28 with TRBJ1-4; unclear D gene. Germline V gene lookup returns CDR1 MDHEN and CDR2 SYDVKM. V was pared by 5 bases and J by 6 bases, with 10 bases between. The CDR3 is made up of 13 amino acids. The CDR3 DNA reads TGTGCCAGCAGTGTGGCCCAGGATGAAAAACTGTTTTTT. Translation: CASSVAQDEKLFF. Based on the CDR3 plus reference TRBV28 and TRBJ1-4, the full variable domain is DVKVTQSSRYLVKRTGEKVFLECVQDMDHENMFWYRQDPGLGLRLIYFSYDVKMKEKGDIPEGYSVSREKKERFSLILESASTNQTSMYLCASSVAQDEKLFFGSGTQLSVL.

The chain uses TRBV7-8 and TRBJ1-2; D call uncertain. This CDR3 has 14 residues. V was shortened by 7 bases and J by 1 base, with 13 bases between the two germline ends. Per the germline V gene, CDR1 is SGHVS and CDR2 is FQNEAQ. CDR3 protein: CASTPTEYNYGYTF. CDR3 in DNA: TGTGCCAGCACCCCTACCGAGTATAACTATGGCTACACCTTC.

This clone has just a few counts. The chain is built from TRBV27 and TRBJ2-7, with D possibly TRBD1 on 5 matching bases. The CDR3 runs to 16 residues. Germline CDR1 and CDR2: MNHEY and SMNVEV (reference sequence). The V end was cut by 5 bases, the J end by 1 base, with 18 bases between. DNA for the CDR3: TGTGCCAGCAGTCTCTCCGCCGTGACAGCTTCCTACGAGCAGTACTTC. Residues: CASSLSAVTASYEQYF.

This clone was observed a single time. The chain has TRBV19 and TRBJ2-1, with TRBD2 matching over 9 bases. This CDR3 region has 15 residues. V trimming: 3 bases; J trimming: 2 bases; junction bases outside the gene matches: 2. The germline V gene has CDR1 LNHDA and CDR2 SQIVND (reference sequence). CDR3 nucleotides: TGTGCCAGTAGTATCGGCGGGGGGGCCTACAATGAGCAGTTCTTC. This encodes CASSIGGGAYNEQFF.

This chain links TRBV10-3 with TRBJ2-7; 8 positions match TRBD2. The CDR3 covers 15 residues. Germline values: CDR1 ENHRY, CDR2 SYGVKD. V lost 4 bases to trimming and J lost 1 base; unmatched junction nucleotides: 6. The CDR3 nucleotides read TGTGCCATCAGTGTCGGGGGGGCCACGTCCTACGAGCAGTACTTC. It specifies CAISVGGATSYEQYF.

This chain uses TRBV27 with TRBJ1-4, with TRBD1 identical over 7 bases. Germline CDR1 is MNHEY and CDR2 is SMNVEV (reference sequence). Germline trimming cut 2 bases from V and 8 bases from J; bases unmatched to any gene: 8. The length of the CDR3 is 15 residues. The CDR3 sequence is CASSLNGVRGEKLFF. The CDR3 DNA follows: TGTGCCAGCAGTTTAAATGGAGTCAGGGGGGAAAAACTGTTTTTT.

The genes are TRBV4-1 and TRBJ1-6; a possible D gene is TRBD1 (6 bases). The CDR3 is made up of 14 amino acids. CDR1 MGHRA and CDR2 YSYEKL come from the germline V gene. Trimming removed 2 bases from V and 13 bases from J, with 15 bases in between. The CDR3 nucleotides read TGCGCCAGCAGCCAACGGGAGGGGGTCCTTCCCCTCCACTTT. Amino acids: CASSQREGVLPLHF.

The genes are TRBV27 and TRBJ2-3; the match to TRBD1 covers 9 bases. V dropped 5 bases and J dropped 4; count of bases not matched to a gene: 7. Germline V gene lookup returns CDR1 MNHEY and CDR2 SMNVEV (reference sequence). The CDR3 has 15 residues. This chain's CDR3 is CASSVTGGIADTQYF. CDR3 sequence (DNA): TGTGCCAGCAGTGTGACAGGGGGAATTGCAGATACGCAGTATTTT.

This clone was seen only a few times. This chain links TRBV28 with TRBJ1-2, with 11 nucleotides matching TRBD1. Germline loops: CDR1 MDHEN, CDR2 SYDVKM. V lost 2 bases and J lost 4; bases outside the gene matches: 0. There are 14 residues in the CDR3. Here the CDR3 reads CASSLGQGAYGYTF. The CDR3 DNA sequence: TGTGCCAGCAGTTTAGGACAGGGGGCCTATGGCTACACCTTC.

The chain joins TRBV6-5 to TRBJ2-3, with D possibly TRBD2 on 7 matching bases. This CDR3 has 15 amino acids. Germline V CDR1 and CDR2: MNHEY, SVGAGI. Between the trimmed V and J ends, which lost 4 bases and 0 bases, there was a span of 11 bases. As DNA, the CDR3 is TGTGCCAGCAGTTTGGGGGGGGGCAGCACAGATACGCAGTATTTT. Translated, it gives CASSLGGGSTDTQYF.

The chain links TRBV28 to TRBJ1-2; D ambiguous. Germline V CDR1 and CDR2: MDHEN, SYDVKM. This CDR3 region has 15 residues. Trimming stripped 6 bases from V and 0 bases from J, with 14 bases between. DNA of the CDR3: TGTGCCAGCAGCCCCTGGCCGTCAGCTAACTATGGCTACACCTTC. Translation: CASSPWPSANYGYTF.

The gene calls are TRBV6-6 and TRBJ2-1; TRBD1 agrees at 7 bases. Germline lookup yields CDR1 MNHNY and CDR2 SVGAGI (reference sequence). The CDR3 spans 15 residues. V lost 5 bases and J lost 5; bases outside the gene matches: 9. CDR3 amino acids: CASSKTRDRDNEQFF. CDR3 sequence (DNA): TGTGCCAGCAGTAAAACCCGGGACAGAGACAATGAGCAGTTCTTC.

This clone came up a few times. The gene calls are TRBV5-6 and TRBJ2-7, with D uncertain. The CDR3 has 17 residues. The V and J ends lost 4 bases and 3 bases respectively, with 23 bases between them. Germline V gives CDR1 SGHDT, CDR2 YYEEEE. Here the CDR3 DNA reads TGTGCCAGCAGCCCCGTACCCGGGTCGAAGATTGACTACGAGCAGTACTTC. It specifies CASSPVPGSKIDYEQYF.

The chain combines TRBV27 with TRBJ2-5; possibly TRBD1 for D (6 bases). This CDR3 region has 16 residues. V shed 5 bases and J shed 5 bases, with 21 bases lying between them. CDR1 and CDR2 from the germline V gene are MNHEY and SMNVEV (reference sequence). The CDR3 sequence is CASSPRGAGAGETQYF. CDR3 coding DNA: TGTGCCAGCAGTCCTAGAGGTGCAGGGGCCGGGGAGACCCAGTACTTC.